This entry is about one T cell receptor beta chain. Its antigen is unidentified. Profiled with immunoSEQ multiplex PCR; TCRdb holds only in-frame clones, not every one. Among about 600,000 clones listed, 97% were seen once. Adult Caucasians living in Nashville, Tennessee made up all of the donors. The data are from a study of shared clonotypes between healthy human individuals. Across the study: CD8 memory received one plate per donor, CD8 naive two, CD4 memory three and CD4 naive three.

Deletions cut 0 bases from V and 13 bases from J, with 7 bases between. From germline, CDR1 is SGHVS and CDR2 FNYEAQ. CDR3 length: 12 residues. The study, taken as a whole, reports: Among the subsets, naive ones generally showed larger estimated richness than memory ones.

The V and J genes are TRBV7-6 and TRBJ1-6; D gene unclear. This sequence originates from a woman aged 25 to 39 in good health. Specimen: naive CD4+ T cells sorted from blood. Subset denoted: CD45RA+ positively selected. CDR3 nucleotides: TGTGCCAGCAGCTTAGCCCCGGGGCCCCTCCACTTT. This encodes CASSLAPGPLHF.